The rows below give T cell receptor beta chains drawn from one sample of a study of radiation and T cells in renal cell carcinoma. Sequenced by immunoSEQ multiplex PCR; TCRdb stores in-frame clones only, minus some. The table lists roughly 130,000 clones, around 90% of them singletons. Here the sequenced sample was blood, taken from a patient whose treatment included radiotherapy and nephrectomy. The source is a woman in her 70s with renal cell carcinoma. Each CDR3 is given with its conserved first and last residue. The D gene is left open where the match is weak. Clone size is shown for a subset of rows, as once, few, many or a class of expanded clone.

j_gene | abundance | d_gene | v_gene | CDR3aa | CDR3nt
TRBJ1-6 | NA | NA | TRBV30 | CAWSKGRDLGSPLHF | TGTGCCTGGAGTAAAGGGCGGGATTTAGGCTCACCCCTCCACTTT
TRBJ2-2 | NA | NA | TRBV19 | CASKRSGGGDTGELFF | TGTGCCAGTAAGAGGTCGGGCGGGGGCGATACCGGGGAGCTGTTTTTT
TRBJ1-2 | NA | NA | TRBV2 | CASSEAGPHIYGYTF | TGTGCCAGCAGTGAAGCCGGGCCCCATATTTATGGCTACACCTTC
TRBJ1-5 | NA | NA | TRBV6-6 | CASSYTDRLGEPQHF | TGTGCCAGCAGTTATACCGACAGGCTTGGTGAGCCCCAGCATTTT
TRBJ2-7 | NA | NA | TRBV18 | CASSPGTILSYEQYF | TGTGCCAGCTCACCGGGGACAATCCTATCCTACGAGCAGTACTTC
TRBJ1-6 | NA | NA | TRBV6-4 | CASSPGTNNSPLHF | TGTGCCAGCAGTCCCGGGACAAATAATTCACCCCTCCACTTT
TRBJ2-3 | NA | TRBD2 | TRBV10-3 | CAISVNGGAADTQYF | TGTGCCATCAGTGTGAACGGGGGGGCGGCAGATACGCAGTATTTT
TRBJ2-2 | NA | NA | TRBV11-3 | CASSFGAITGELFF | TGTGCCAGCAGCTTTGGTGCAATCACCGGGGAGCTGTTTTTT
TRBJ1-5 | NA | NA | TRBV28 | CASSFELSNQPQHF | TGTGCCAGCAGTTTCGAGCTTAGCAATCAGCCCCAGCATTTT
TRBJ2-3 | NA | TRBD1 | TRBV25-1 | CASSTGGTDTQYF | TGTGCCAGCAGCACAGGGGGCACAGATACGCAGTATTTT
TRBJ1-2 | NA | NA | TRBV4-1 | CASSPGQRYGYTF | TGCGCCAGCAGCCCCGGACAGAGGTATGGCTACACCTTC
TRBJ2-2 | once | NA | TRBV4-2 | CASSQYSPGGGTGELFF | TGTGCCAGCAGCCAATATAGCCCAGGGGGAGGCACCGGGGAGCTGTTTTTT
TRBJ2-3 | NA | TRBD1 | TRBV6-6 | CASAETGADTQYF | TGTGCCAGCGCCGAGACAGGGGCAGATACGCAGTATTTT
TRBJ2-7 | NA | TRBD1 | TRBV11-2 | CASSPSRTGRFSYEQYF | TGTGCCAGCAGCCCCTCCCGGACAGGGAGGTTTTCCTACGAGCAGTACTTC
TRBJ2-6 | NA | TRBD1 | TRBV6-1 | CASSERGMGQGSSGANVLTF | TGTGCCAGCAGTGAGCGAGGTATGGGACAGGGGAGTTCTGGGGCCAACGTCCTGACTTTC
TRBJ1-2 | NA | NA | TRBV28 | CASSLGAGDYGYTF | TGTGCCAGCAGTTTAGGGGCGGGGGACTATGGCTACACCTTC
TRBJ2-3 | NA | NA | TRBV7-6 | CASSLAFGLTDTQYF | TGTGCCAGCAGCTTAGCGTTCGGGCTCACAGATACGCAGTATTTT
TRBJ1-6 | NA | TRBD1 | TRBV19 | CASSGGQGGNSPLHF | TGTGCCAGTAGTGGGGGACAGGGAGGCAATTCACCCCTCCACTTT
TRBJ2-3 | NA | NA | TRBV7-2 | CASSLGTQYF | TGTGCCAGCAGCTTAGGGACGCAGTATTTT
TRBJ1-2 | once | NA | TRBV6-1 | CASRGFGTPNYGYTF | TGTGCCAGCCGGGGCTTCGGTACTCCTAACTATGGCTACACCTTC
TRBJ2-7 | NA | NA | TRBV7-8 | CASRPLTGDLKEQYF | TGTGCCAGCAGGCCCCTAACGGGGGACCTTAAAGAGCAGTACTTC
TRBJ2-1 | NA | NA | TRBV7-9 | CASSLGSGLHEQFF | TGTGCCAGCAGCTTAGGTTCAGGTCTGCATGAGCAGTTCTTC
TRBJ2-5 | once | NA | TRBV19 | CASSKTGYQETQYF | TGTGCCAGTAGTAAGACTGGGTACCAAGAGACCCAGTACTTC
TRBJ2-3 | NA | NA | TRBV7-8 | CASSFGLRGSTDTQYF | TGTGCCAGCAGCTTTGGGCTCAGAGGGAGCACAGATACGCAGTATTTT
TRBJ2-6 | NA | NA | TRBV9 | CASSADLVGTGANVLTF | TGTGCCAGCAGCGCAGACCTCGTAGGAACTGGGGCCAACGTCCTGACTTTC
TRBJ1-1 | NA | NA | TRBV5-5 | CASSLASTAQVSTEAFF | TGTGCCAGCAGCTTGGCCAGTACAGCCCAAGTAAGCACTGAAGCTTTCTTT
TRBJ1-1 | NA | NA | TRBV11-2 | CASSPGRGNTEAFF | TGTGCCAGCAGCCCCGGGCGGGGTAACACTGAAGCTTTCTTT
TRBJ2-3 | NA | NA | TRBV7-9 | CASSTGSTQYF | TGTGCCAGCAGCACAGGTAGTACGCAGTATTTT
TRBJ2-7 | once | NA | TRBV5-4 | CASSFVRDEQYF | TGTGCCAGCAGCTTTGTCCGGGACGAGCAGTACTTC
TRBJ1-1 | NA | TRBD1 | TRBV7-9 | CASSLEGGFMNTEAFF | TGTGCCAGCAGCTTAGAAGGGGGCTTTATGAACACTGAAGCTTTCTTT
TRBJ1-5 | NA | NA | TRBV2 | CASRDGTDYSNQPQHF | TGTGCCAGCAGGGACGGGACCGACTATAGCAATCAGCCCCAGCATTTT
TRBJ1-4 | NA | NA | TRBV4-1 | CASSQVWSTNEKLFF | TGCGCCAGCAGCCAAGTTTGGTCAACTAATGAAAAACTGTTTTTT
TRBJ2-5 | NA | NA | TRBV2 | CASSQDLQETQYF | TGTGCCAGCAGCCAGGACCTGCAAGAGACCCAGTACTTC
TRBJ2-7 | NA | TRBD1 | TRBV5-1 | CASSPRTGAYEQYF | TGCGCCAGCAGCCCCCGGACAGGGGCCTACGAGCAGTACTTC
TRBJ2-5 | NA | TRBD2 | TRBV28 | CASSLRTSGSSRETQYF | TGTGCCAGCAGTCTACGGACTAGCGGGAGCTCTAGAGAGACCCAGTACTTC
TRBJ2-3 | NA | TRBD2 | TRBV19 | CASRSPGGADTQYF | TGTGCCAGCCGCTCCCCCGGGGGGGCAGATACGCAGTATTTT
TRBJ2-7 | NA | TRBD1 | TRBV27 | CASSLTSTGLIYEQYF | TGTGCCAGCAGTTTGACGTCGACAGGGTTAATTTACGAGCAGTACTTC
TRBJ2-6 | NA | NA | TRBV9 | CASASPKGGMALSGANVLTF | TGTGCCAGCGCCTCTCCTAAGGGCGGGATGGCACTCTCTGGGGCCAACGTCCTGACTTTC
TRBJ1-2 | NA | NA | TRBV9 | CASSVEGHPNYGYTF | TGTGCCAGCAGCGTAGAAGGGCATCCGAACTATGGCTACACCTTC
TRBJ1-1 | few | NA | TRBV6-1 | CASSEVRGMNTEAFF | TGTGCCAGCAGTGAAGTGCGGGGGATGAACACTGAAGCTTTCTTT
TRBJ1-5 | few | TRBD1 | TRBV7-2 | CASSSMGQGISVEPQHF | TGTGCCAGCAGCTCTATGGGACAGGGGATTTCTGTGGAGCCCCAGCATTTT
TRBJ1-4 | NA | NA | TRBV30 | CAWTRALPNEKLFF | TGTGCCTGGACGAGGGCGCTACCTAATGAAAAACTGTTTTTT
TRBJ2-1 | NA | TRBD2 | TRBV25-1 | CASSEFRGGRDEQFF | TGTGCCAGCAGTGAATTCCGCGGGGGGCGGGATGAGCAGTTCTTC
TRBJ2-1 | NA | TRBD2 | TRBV5-1 | CASSLELLAGGLYNEQFF | TGCGCCAGCAGCTTGGAATTGTTAGCGGGGGGTCTCTACAATGAGCAGTTCTTC
TRBJ2-7 | NA | NA | TRBV20-1 | CSARKGYEQYF | TGCAGTGCTCGAAAAGGATACGAGCAGTACTTC
TRBJ1-1 | NA | NA | TRBV2 | CAGRTQGHTEAFF | TGTGCCGGAAGAACGCAGGGTCACACTGAAGCTTTCTTT
TRBJ2-7 | once | NA | TRBV30 | CAWRQASSYEQYF | TGTGCCTGGCGACAGGCGAGCTCCTACGAGCAGTACTTC
TRBJ1-2 | NA | NA | TRBV27 | CASSLGGANYGYTF | TGTGCCAGCAGTTTGGGGGGAGCTAACTATGGCTACACCTTC
TRBJ1-2 | once | NA | TRBV2 | CASSPGTPNYGYTF | TGTGCCAGCAGTCCGGGGACGCCCAACTATGGCTACACCTTC
TRBJ2-3 | NA | TRBD2 | TRBV7-9 | CASARLAGGDTQYF | TGTGCCTCTGCGCGACTAGCGGGGGGGGATACGCAGTATTTT
TRBJ1-6 | NA | NA | TRBV7-5 | CARSLGMGGKNSPLHF | TGTGCCAGAAGCTTAGGGATGGGGGGAAAGAATTCACCCCTCCACTTT
TRBJ1-1 | NA | NA | TRBV28 | CASSLENTEAFF | TGTGCCAGCAGCCTTGAGAACACTGAAGCTTTCTTT
TRBJ2-1 | once | TRBD2 | TRBV4-3 | CASSQDEILAGGYEDEQFF | TGCGCCAGCAGCCAAGATGAAATACTAGCGGGGGGCTACGAGGATGAGCAGTTCTTC
TRBJ2-7 | NA | NA | TRBV6-5 | CASSFTSESYEQYF | TGTGCCAGCAGTTTCACATCGGAAAGCTACGAGCAGTACTTC
TRBJ1-5 | NA | NA | TRBV15 | CATSRDLRDQPQHF | TGTGCCACCAGCAGAGATCTGAGGGATCAGCCCCAGCATTTT
TRBJ2-1 | NA | NA | TRBV6-5 | CASSYEVNNEQFF | TGTGCCAGCAGTTACGAGGTTAACAATGAGCAGTTCTTC
TRBJ1-5 | NA | NA | TRBV19 | CASSIGGFSNQPQHF | TGTGCCAGTAGTATCGGGGGTTTTAGCAATCAGCCCCAGCATTTT